This passage covers 10 T cell receptor beta chains from one sample sequenced in a study of T-cell memory formation after mild COVID-19. TCRdb re-analysed the 5' RACE reads in MiXCR, keeping a single row per CDR3 protein. The sample has around 510,000 distinct CDR3 sequences; about 20% are singletons. What was sequenced was PBMCs or a T cell subset sorted from them (not recorded which). The receptors were gathered from an adult woman who had mild COVID-19 (a few samples of this study predate the infection). Cell type and time point are not known.

The chain couples TRBV9 to TRBJ2-3; 7 bases are shared with TRBD2. V shed 3 bases, J shed 0 bases, and the junction held 4 bases outside the gene matches. CDR3 length equals 15 residues. Germline CDR1 is SGDLS and CDR2 is YYNGEE. The CDR3 sequence is CASSAPSGSTDTQYF. In nucleotides, the CDR3 is TGTGCCAGCAGCGCCCCTAGCGGAAGCACAGATACGCAGTATTTT.

In this sample, this clonotype turned up a few times. The V and J genes are TRBV27 and TRBJ2-1; D unclear. The V end lost 2 bases, the J end lost 6 bases, and 17 bases lay between the germline ends. This CDR3 is 16 amino acids long. Germline V lookup: CDR1 MNHEY, CDR2 SMNVEV (reference sequence). DNA for the CDR3: TGTGCCAGCAGTTTAGAATGGGTCAAGCTTCGCAATGAGCAGTTCTTC. As protein: CASSLEWVKLRNEQFF.

This clonotype appeared a few times. The chain carries TRBV7-6 and TRBJ2-7; possibly TRBD2 for D (6 bases). The germline gives CDR1 SGHVS, CDR2 FNYEAQ. Trimming removed 1 base from V and 6 bases from J, with 13 bases in between. CDR3 length: 14 amino acids. This CDR3 reads CASSLGRGGFEQYF. The CDR3 DNA sequence: TGTGCCAGCAGCTTAGGGCGGGGTGGGTTCGAGCAGTACTTC.

V and J are TRBV5-1 and TRBJ2-3; a possible D gene is TRBD1 (6 bases). The CDR3 is 15 amino acids. The ends were cut back, 1 base at V and 2 bases at J, with 11 bases in the middle. Looked up from germline, CDR1 is SGHRS and CDR2 is YFSETQ. CDR3 nucleotides: TGCGCCAGCAGCTTGTACAGGGCCCACACAGATACGCAGTATTTT. Protein sequence: CASSLYRAHTDTQYF.

This chain joins TRBV7-9 and TRBJ2-6; D ambiguous. Germline values: CDR1 SEHNR, CDR2 FQNEAQ (reference sequence). This CDR3 spans 16 amino acids. V gave up 5 bases and J gave up 0 bases, with 11 bases separating them. CDR3 amino acids: CASSPGSYSGANVLTF. The CDR3 nucleotides are TGTGCCAGCAGCCCCGGATCTTACTCTGGGGCCAACGTCCTGACTTTC.

The DNA for the CDR3 is TGTGCCACCAGCAGAGAGGGACTAGCAACCGACAATGAGCAGTTCTTC. It translates to CATSREGLATDNEQFF. This chain links TRBV15 with TRBJ2-1; 9 bases agree with TRBD2. V trimming: 0 bases; J trimming: 5 bases; junction bases outside the gene matches: 5. From germline, CDR1 is LNHNV and CDR2 YYDKDF (reference sequence). CDR3 length equals 16 residues.

V is TRBV7-9 and J is TRBJ2-5; D is perhaps TRBD1 or TRBD2 (5 bases each). From germline, CDR1 is SEHNR and CDR2 FQNEAQ (reference sequence). CDR3 length: 12 residues. The germline V and J ends were trimmed by 5 bases and 7 bases, with 11 bases remaining between them. The CDR3 here is CASSLEGSTQYF. As DNA, the CDR3 is TGTGCCAGCAGCCTTGAGGGGTCGACCCAGTACTTC. Together with reference TRBV7-9 and TRBJ2-5, the CDR3 gives the full variable domain: DTGVSQNPRHKITKRGQNVTFRCDPISEHNRLYWYRQTLGQGPEFLTYFQNEAQLEKSRLLSDRFSAERPKGSFSTLEIQRTEQGDSAMYLCASSLEGSTQYFGPGTRLLVL.

The chain is built from TRBV12-3 or TRBV12-4 and TRBJ1-3; 8 bases line up with TRBD1. The CDR3 sequence is 16 residues long. V lost 8 bases to trimming and J lost 0 bases; unmatched junction nucleotides: 9. The CDR3 nucleotides read TGTGCCAGCGGGGGACAGGAGCTCAACTCTGGAAACACCATATATTTT. Protein product: CASGGQELNSGNTIYF.

In this sample, this clonotype turned up a few times. The chain combines TRBV25-1 with TRBJ2-2; no clear D. The germline V gene has CDR1 MGHDK and CDR2 SYGVNS. The CDR3 has 15 amino acids. Deletions cut 1 base from V and 4 bases from J, with 10 bases between. Here the CDR3 DNA reads TGTGCCAGCAGTGAATTAGGCCAGAGCACCGGGGAGCTGTTTTTT. Amino acids: CASSELGQSTGELFF.

The chain uses TRBV12-3 or TRBV12-4 and TRBJ2-6; possibly TRBD2 for D (5 bases). Deletions cut 5 bases from V and 0 bases from J, with 11 bases between. The CDR3 runs 16 residues. The CDR3 is CASSRRGFSGANVLTF. The CDR3 DNA reads as TGTGCCAGCAGTCGGCGCGGGTTCTCTGGGGCCAACGTCCTGACTTTC.